This is a list of T cell receptor beta chains from one sample in a study of blood T cell repertoires in COVID-19. Assay used: immunoSEQ multiplex PCR; TCRdb lists only in-frame clones, some missing. This sample has just under 85,000 clones, with nearly 85% found just once. The sample taken for sequencing was peripheral blood. The receptors were gathered from a woman older than 75 with acute or convalescent COVID-19. Both conserved end residues are part of each CDR3. Each record gives: J gene, clone size, V gene, D gene, CDR3 DNA, CDR3 protein. D genes are given only for firm matches. Clone size is given for some rows only: seen once, a few or many times, or a class if the clone is expanded.

j_call: TRBJ2-1
clone_size: .
v_call: TRBV11-2
d_call: .
cdr3_nt: TGTGCCAGCAGCCTCAGGGTCCCCCATGAGCAGTTCTTC
cdr3_aa: CASSLRVPHEQFF

j_call: TRBJ2-6
clone_size: .
v_call: TRBV5-1
d_call: .
cdr3_nt: TGCGCCAGCAGCCTGTCCGGGACAACCTCTGGGGCCAACGTCCTGACTTTC
cdr3_aa: CASSLSGTTSGANVLTF

j_call: TRBJ1-6
clone_size: once
v_call: TRBV14
d_call: .
cdr3_nt: TGTGCCAGCAGCCAGCGCAGGGTGGCTAATTCACCCCTCCACTTT
cdr3_aa: CASSQRRVANSPLHF

j_call: TRBJ1-2
clone_size: few
v_call: TRBV28
d_call: .
cdr3_nt: TGTGCCAGCAGTTTAAAGGGGCCCTATGGCTACACCTTC
cdr3_aa: CASSLKGPYGYTF

j_call: TRBJ1-5
clone_size: .
v_call: TRBV19
d_call: .
cdr3_nt: TGTGCCAGTAGTATACCGGGGGTTCCTAGAGGTCAGCCCCAGCATTTT
cdr3_aa: CASSIPGVPRGQPQHF

j_call: TRBJ1-6
clone_size: .
v_call: TRBV21-1
d_call: .
cdr3_nt: TGTGCCAGCAGCCCCCGGGACAGGGGAGGATCACCCCTCCACTTT
cdr3_aa: CASSPRDRGGSPLHF

j_call: TRBJ2-7
clone_size: few
v_call: TRBV30
d_call: TRBD1
cdr3_nt: TGTGCCTGGAACCACAGGGGAGCCTACGAGCAGTACTTC
cdr3_aa: CAWNHRGAYEQYF

j_call: TRBJ1-2
clone_size: .
v_call: TRBV9
d_call: TRBD1
cdr3_nt: TGTGCCAGCAGCTTTCCTGGGACAGGGGGCAATGGCTACACCTTC
cdr3_aa: CASSFPGTGGNGYTF

j_call: TRBJ2-1
clone_size: .
v_call: TRBV27
d_call: .
cdr3_nt: TGTGCCAGCAGTTTGGGAGTCTACAATGAGCAGTTCTTC
cdr3_aa: CASSLGVYNEQFF

j_call: TRBJ2-7
clone_size: few
v_call: TRBV6-5
d_call: TRBD1
cdr3_nt: TGTGCCAGCAGTATCACTGACAGGGGCGAGCAGTACTTC
cdr3_aa: CASSITDRGEQYF